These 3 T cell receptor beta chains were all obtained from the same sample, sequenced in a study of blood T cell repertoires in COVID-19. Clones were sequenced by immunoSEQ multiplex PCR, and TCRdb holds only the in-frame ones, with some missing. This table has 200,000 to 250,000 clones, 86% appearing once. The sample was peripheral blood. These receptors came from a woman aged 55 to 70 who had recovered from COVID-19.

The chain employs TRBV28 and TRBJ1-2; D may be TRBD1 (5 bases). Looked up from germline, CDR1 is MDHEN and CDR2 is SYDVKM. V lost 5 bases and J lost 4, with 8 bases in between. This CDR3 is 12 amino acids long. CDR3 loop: CASSLDSYGYTF. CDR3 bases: TGTGCCAGCAGTCTTGACAGCTATGGCTACACCTTC.

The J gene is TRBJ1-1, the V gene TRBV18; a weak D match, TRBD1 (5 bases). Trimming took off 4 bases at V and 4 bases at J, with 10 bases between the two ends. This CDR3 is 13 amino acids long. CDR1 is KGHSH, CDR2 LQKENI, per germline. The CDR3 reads CASSRQGVTEAFF. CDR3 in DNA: TGTGCCAGCTCACGGCAGGGTGTCACTGAAGCTTTCTTT.

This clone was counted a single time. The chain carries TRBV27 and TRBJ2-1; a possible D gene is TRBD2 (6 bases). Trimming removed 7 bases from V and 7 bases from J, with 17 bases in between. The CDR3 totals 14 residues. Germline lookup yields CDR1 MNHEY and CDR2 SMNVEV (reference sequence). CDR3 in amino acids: CASTNGGLRNEQFF. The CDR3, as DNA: TGTGCCAGCACCAATGGGGGACTTCGTAATGAGCAGTTCTTC.